These T cell receptor beta chains were read from a single sample in a study of T cell repertoires in cytomegalovirus infection. Each CDR3 protein is one row after TCRdb ran MiXCR on the reads. The table records 480,000 or so distinct CDR3 sequences, around 10% of them present only once. The sample was PBMCs. Every receptor here comes from a human donor in good health (CMV status not recorded). Some clones in this sample may be carry-over from other donors' samples. CDR3s include the opening cysteine and the closing phenylalanine or tryptophan. The D gene is left open where the match is weak. Expanded clones get a size class; other rows say once, few or many, or leave the size out.

>NA|15|many|TRBJ1-1|TRBV11-2
TGTGCCAGCAGCTTATGGTCCGCCTTGAACACTGAAGCTTTCTTT
CASSLWSALNTEAFF
>TRBD2|13|many|TRBJ2-5|TRBV6-1
TGTGCCAGCAGTCGCGGACTAGCGAAGACCCAGTACTTC
CASSRGLAKTQYF
>TRBD1|13|NA|TRBJ2-2|TRBV29-1
TGCAGCGCTGGGAACAGGGGGGCCGGGGAGCTGTTTTTT
CSAGNRGAGELFF
>TRBD1|12|few|TRBJ1-1|TRBV9
TGTGCCAGCAGCCCGGACAGGGGGCGAGCTTTCTTT
CASSPDRGRAFF
>TRBD1|14|few|TRBJ2-7|TRBV6-5
TGTGCCAGCAGTTGGGACAGGGACTCCTACGAGCAGTACTTC
CASSWDRDSYEQYF
>NA|14|few|TRBJ1-2|TRBV6-5
TGTGCCAGCAGTTACCTACAGGGTTTACATGGCTACACCTTC
CASSYLQGLHGYTF
>NA|15|many|TRBJ1-2|TRBV4-2
TGTGCCAGCAGCCAAGGGACCGGGGTCTCCTATGGCTACACCTTC
CASSQGTGVSYGYTF
>NA|16|NA|TRBJ1-3|TRBV4-2
TGTGCCAGCAGCCAAGTCTCTCCACCCAACGGAAACACCATATATTTT
CASSQVSPPNGNTIYF
>TRBD2|14|many|TRBJ2-3|TRBV7-2
TGTGCCAGCAGTTCGGGACTAGCGGGATCCGCGCAGTATTTT
CASSSGLAGSAQYF
>NA|14|many|TRBJ1-3|TRBV6-1
TGTGCCAGTATTGACACCGACTCTGGAAACACCATATATTTT
CASIDTDSGNTIYF
>NA|15|NA|TRBJ1-5|TRBV5-1
TGCGCCAGCAGCTTGGGGTCCCAAGGCAATCAGCCCCAGCATTTT
CASSLGSQGNQPQHF
>NA|14|NA|TRBJ1-1|TRBV5-6
TGTGCCAGCAGCTTGGGATGGATCGACACTGAAGCTTTCTTT
CASSLGWIDTEAFF
>NA|12|many|TRBJ2-6|TRBV2
TGTGCCAGCAGGCCTGGGGCCAACGTCCTGACTTTC
CASRPGANVLTF
>NA|15|many|TRBJ1-1|TRBV7-2
TGTGCCAGCAGCTTATTGGGACTCGCAGACACTGAAGCTTTCTTT
CASSLLGLADTEAFF
>NA|14|NA|TRBJ1-5|TRBV28
TGTGCCAGCAGTCGGGGGGTACTCAATCAGCCCCAGCATTTT
CASSRGVLNQPQHF
>NA|13|many|TRBJ1-2|TRBV28
TGTGCCAGTCTACCGGGACCCCCGCATGGCTACACCTTC
CASLPGPPHGYTF
>NA|13|many|TRBJ2-5|TRBV10-2
TGCGCCAGCAGTGAGTCGTGGGAGGGACAGCAGTACTTC
CASSESWEGQQYF
>NA|16|many|TRBJ2-3|TRBV11-2
TGTGCCAGCAGCTCCCTGCGGGGCAGGAGAACAGATACGCAGTATTTT
CASSSLRGRRTDTQYF
>NA|11|NA|TRBJ2-5|TRBV20-1
TGCAGTAGGACTTACCAAGAGACCCAGTACTTC
CSRTYQETQYF
>TRBD2|17|many|TRBJ2-7|TRBV7-8
TGTGCCAGCAGCCCGGGACTAGCGGGGGGTTTAGCCTACGAGCAGTACTTC
CASSPGLAGGLAYEQYF
>TRBD1|15|many|TRBJ1-5|TRBV7-9
TGTGCCAGCAGCCGCGGACAGGGGGACAATCAGCCCCAGCATTTT
CASSRGQGDNQPQHF
>TRBD1|15|few|TRBJ1-5|TRBV19
TGTGCCAGTAGTATGGGACAGGGTGGGAGTCAGCCCCAGCATTTT
CASSMGQGGSQPQHF
>NA|16|many|TRBJ1-5|TRBV7-2
TGTGCCAGCAGCTTATCTCTGGGGTATAGCAATCAGCCCCAGCATTTT
CASSLSLGYSNQPQHF
>NA|17|NA|TRBJ2-7|TRBV6-5
TGTGCCAGCAGTTACTCCGAACCATACTTAAGCTCCTACGAGCAGTACTTC
CASSYSEPYLSSYEQYF
>NA|14|many|TRBJ1-1|TRBV9
TGTGCCAGCAGCGTAGGGGAGGGGAGTGGTGAAGCTTTCTTT
CASSVGEGSGEAFF
>NA|14|many|TRBJ2-5|TRBV5-6
TGTGCCAGCAGCTTGGTTCGGGACATAAAGACCCAGTACTTC
CASSLVRDIKTQYF
>NA|14|many|TRBJ2-1|TRBV11-1
TGTGCCAGCAGCTTAGCGGGGAGAGACAATGAGCAGTTCTTC
CASSLAGRDNEQFF
>NA|13|many|TRBJ2-6|TRBV5-1
TGCGCCAGCAGCTTGGAACAGCCCCCCTTCCTGACTTTC
CASSLEQPPFLTF
>TRBD1|14|few|TRBJ2-1|TRBV12-3/TRBV12-4
TGTGCCAGCAGTTTTGGTAGGGGGCGAGGTGAGCAGTTCTTC
CASSFGRGRGEQFF